This T cell receptor (beta chain) derives from a study of blood T cells in healthy people across ages. The CDR3 has 15 residues. Between the trimmed V and J ends, which lost 3 bases and 2 bases, there was a span of 14 bases. The V gene's germline CDR1 is MNHEY and CDR2 SMNVEV (reference sequence). In the case of this clonotype: Its antigen is currently unknown.

Study-level results: No conclusive comparison of naive versus antigen-experienced cells was possible with unsorted PBMCs.

The second PCR ran about 6 to 11 cycles with a sample-barcoded 5' primer and J-beta primers. TCRdb redid the calling of the 5' RACE reads with MiXCR, one entry per CDR3 protein. The data hold about 640,000 distinct CDR3 sequences, with around two fifths observed a single time. Source material: blood. This sequence originates from a man older than 75 in good health. This sequence joins TRBV27 and TRBJ2-7, with D tentatively TRBD1 or TRBD2 (6 bases each). Here the CDR3 reads CASSLRTGAPYEQYF. The CDR3 nucleotides are TGTGCCAGCAGTTTGAGGACGGGGGCCCCCTACGAGCAGTACTTC.